A selection of T cell receptor beta chains follows, all from one sample in a study of T cells in tumors after PD-1 blockade. Clones were read by immunoSEQ multiplex PCR, and TCRdb kept only the in-frame ones, dropping some. The sample lists 30,000 to 35,000 clones; around 73% were seen once. Sequenced here: PBMCs, sampled after anti-PD-1 treatment. Receptors were obtained from a human donor with basal cell carcinoma. Both conserved end residues are part of each CDR3. D genes are given only for firm matches. Size tells how often a clone was seen (once, few, many) or the class of an expanded clone, and some rows leave it out.

TRBJ2-5,.,TRBV28,.,CASSSPDGGTQYF,TGTGCCAGCAGTTCTCCTGATGGGGGGACCCAGTACTTC
TRBJ2-3,.,TRBV5-1,TRBD2,CASSLDSGSADTQYF,TGCGCCAGCAGCTTGGACAGCGGGAGCGCAGATACGCAGTATTTT
TRBJ1-3,.,TRBV4-1,.,CASSQASVVDTIYF,TGCGCCAGCAGCCAAGCATCCGTCGTAGACACCATATATTTT
TRBJ2-2,few,TRBV7-2,TRBD1,CASSPRQGNVGELFF,TGTGCCAGCAGCCCTCGACAGGGAAATGTCGGGGAGCTGTTTTTT
TRBJ1-6,.,TRBV6-4,TRBD1,CASSRDRSSPLHF,TGTGCCAGCAGCCGGGACAGGTCTTCACCCCTCCACTTT
TRBJ2-1,.,TRBV20-1,TRBD2,CSASLAGGQPVLTREQFF,TGCAGTGCTAGTCTAGCGGGAGGCCAACCCGTGTTAACCCGTGAGCAGTTCTTC
TRBJ2-1,.,TRBV4-2,.,CASSQPIPTYNEQFF,TGTGCCAGCAGCCAACCGATACCTACCTACAATGAGCAGTTCTTC
TRBJ1-2,medium-sized,TRBV19,TRBD1,CASSDGQGARGGYTF,TGTGCCAGTAGCGATGGACAGGGGGCGCGGGGAGGCTACACCTTC
TRBJ2-2,.,TRBV4-1,.,CASSSSPAGTGELFF,TGCGCCAGCAGCTCTAGCCCCGCCGGGACCGGGGAGCTGTTTTTT
TRBJ2-3,few,TRBV27,.,CASRHPAGEGPDTQYF,TGTGCCAGCAGACACCCCGCAGGGGAGGGTCCAGATACGCAGTATTTT
TRBJ1-2,.,TRBV30,.,CASQGGLEGYTF,TGTGCCTCACAAGGAGGGTTGGAAGGCTACACCTTC
TRBJ1-5,.,TRBV27,.,CASRRRSLEPQHF,TGTGCCAGCAGAAGACGGAGCTTGGAGCCCCAGCATTTT
TRBJ1-5,once,TRBV6-2/TRBV6-3,TRBD1,CASSLTGTGRPQHF,TGTGCCAGCAGTCTGACCGGGACAGGGAGGCCCCAGCATTTT
TRBJ1-1,once,TRBV6-5,TRBD1,CASRQGLNTEAFF,TGTGCCAGCAGACAGGGGCTGAACACTGAAGCTTTCTTT
TRBJ2-5,.,TRBV6-5,.,CASSYRQRETQYF,TGTGCCAGCAGTTACCGACAGAGGGAGACCCAGTACTTC
TRBJ2-7,once,TRBV21-1,.,CASSTRSKTGVAYITYEQYF,TGTGCCAGCAGCACCAGAAGTAAGACAGGGGTCGCTTATATAACCTACGAGCAGTACTTC
TRBJ2-2,.,TRBV7-7,TRBD2,CASSSLAGGNTGELFF,TGTGCTAGCAGCTCCCTGGCGGGAGGGAACACCGGGGAGCTGTTTTTT
TRBJ2-7,.,TRBV6-5,.,CATSPRVLEQYF,TGTGCCACCTCTCCCAGGGTCCTAGAGCAGTACTTC
TRBJ2-7,few,TRBV7-8,TRBD1,CASSLMTQAGGYEQYF,TGTGCCAGCAGCTTAATGACACAGGCAGGGGGATACGAGCAGTACTTC
TRBJ1-5,.,TRBV19,.,CASSINLSNQPQHF,TGTGCCAGTAGTATAAATCTGAGCAATCAGCCCCAGCATTTT
TRBJ1-6,.,TRBV6-5,TRBD1,CAAVGRTGRNSPLHF,TGTGCAGCAGTTGGCAGGACAGGGCGGAATTCACCCCTCCACTTT
TRBJ2-2,.,TRBV4-2,.,CASSQDRAAGELFF,TGTGCCAGCAGCCAAGACAGGGCGGCCGGGGAGCTGTTTTTT
TRBJ2-2,.,TRBV4-3,.,CASSQKQGGTNTGELFF,TGCGCCAGCAGCCAAAAACAAGGGGGTACGAACACCGGGGAGCTGTTTTTT
TRBJ2-7,.,TRBV5-4,.,CASSLGTYEQYF,TGTGCCAGCAGCTTGGGCACCTACGAGCAGTACTTC
TRBJ2-6,.,TRBV4-3,.,CASSQAGPGANVLTF,TGCGCCAGCAGCCAAGCAGGGCCCGGGGCCAACGTCCTGACTTTC
TRBJ2-5,.,TRBV28,TRBD2,CASSGTSGYQETQYF,TGTGCCAGCAGTGGGACTAGCGGGTACCAAGAGACCCAGTACTTC
TRBJ1-1,.,TRBV28,.,CASTPGTPEAFF,TGTGCCAGCACTCCAGGGACTCCTGAAGCTTTCTTT
TRBJ2-1,few,TRBV29-1,TRBD2,CSGTSGGSYNEQFF,TGCAGCGGGACTAGCGGAGGCTCCTACAATGAGCAGTTCTTC
TRBJ2-1,.,TRBV5-1,TRBD2,CASSWGRGGDYNEQFF,TGCGCCAGCAGCTGGGGGCGCGGGGGGGACTACAATGAGCAGTTCTTC
TRBJ2-7,.,TRBV2,.,CASRLIKSPYEQYF,TGTGCCAGCAGGTTGATCAAGTCCCCCTACGAGCAGTACTTC
TRBJ1-2,.,TRBV27,TRBD1,CASSPGTGGGYGYTF,TGTGCCAGCAGTCCCGGGACAGGGGGAGGCTATGGCTACACCTTC
TRBJ1-1,.,TRBV15,.,CATSREGDSLGNTEAFF,TGTGCCACCAGCAGAGAAGGGGACTCCCTTGGAAACACTGAAGCTTTCTTT
TRBJ1-1,.,TRBV4-3,.,CASSLGAMNTEAFF,TGCGCCAGCAGCCTAGGGGCGATGAACACTGAAGCTTTCTTT
TRBJ2-7,.,TRBV28,.,CASSSEYEQYF,TGTGCCAGCAGTTCAGAATACGAGCAGTACTTC
TRBJ2-3,.,TRBV2,.,CASSGERTDTQYF,TGTGCCAGCAGCGGGGAGAGGACGGATACGCAGTATTTT
TRBJ1-5,few,TRBV5-3,.,CARKRWGRTSNQPQHF,TGTGCCAGAAAGAGATGGGGTAGAACAAGCAATCAGCCCCAGCATTTT
TRBJ2-5,.,TRBV11-1,TRBD2,CASSSSGRAGETQYF,TGTGCCAGCAGCTCTAGCGGGAGGGCAGGAGAGACCCAGTACTTC
TRBJ1-5,.,TRBV2,.,CASSPGKNQPQHF,TGTGCCAGCAGTCCAGGGAAGAATCAGCCCCAGCATTTT
TRBJ2-3,.,TRBV28,TRBD2,CASSPGLAGRPDTQYF,TGTGCCAGCAGTCCGGGACTAGCGGGAAGACCCGATACGCAGTATTTT
TRBJ1-1,.,TRBV5-1,.,CASSLASENTEAFF,TGCGCCAGCAGCTTGGCCTCGGAGAACACTGAAGCTTTCTTT
TRBJ2-7,few,TRBV4-3,.,CASSQDLGAPAYEQYF,TGCGCCAGCAGCCAAGATCTAGGGGCGCCCGCCTACGAGCAGTACTTC
TRBJ2-7,.,TRBV29-1,TRBD2,CSARTSGGEQYF,TGCAGCGCCCGGACTAGCGGGGGCGAGCAGTACTTC
TRBJ2-3,.,TRBV15,TRBD2,CATSRGGSGYTDTQYF,TGTGCCACCAGCAGAGGTGGTAGCGGGTACACAGATACGCAGTATTTT
TRBJ1-6,.,TRBV19,.,CASSIDSISYNSPLHF,TGTGCCAGTAGTATCGACAGCATCAGCTATAATTCACCCCTCCACTTT
TRBJ2-1,.,TRBV7-2,TRBD2,CASSSSGRLDEQFF,TGTGCCAGCAGCTCTAGCGGGAGATTGGATGAGCAGTTCTTC
TRBJ2-3,.,TRBV19,TRBD2,CASSSGGFTDTQYF,TGTGCCAGTAGTAGCGGGGGGTTCACAGATACGCAGTATTTT
TRBJ1-5,.,TRBV30,.,CAWSGSNSNQPQHF,TGTGCCTGGAGTGGAAGTAATAGCAATCAGCCCCAGCATTTT
TRBJ1-1,.,TRBV12-3/TRBV12-4,.,CASSSGRGRAFF,TGTGCCAGCAGTTCGGGTCGAGGGAGAGCTTTCTTT
TRBJ1-1,.,TRBV5-5,.,CASSSGGVPMNTEAFF,TGTGCCAGCAGCAGCGGGGGGGTACCGATGAACACTGAAGCTTTCTTT
TRBJ2-3,.,TRBV6-6,.,CASSYTQGGTDTQYF,TGTGCCAGCAGTTACACCCAGGGAGGTACAGATACGCAGTATTTT
TRBJ1-5,few,TRBV7-2,.,CASSLAYKGGQPQHF,TGTGCCAGCAGCTTAGCGTACAAAGGGGGTCAGCCCCAGCATTTT
TRBJ2-1,.,TRBV19,TRBD1,CASSVDRGYEQFF,TGTGCCAGTAGTGTCGACAGGGGATATGAGCAGTTCTTC
TRBJ1-6,.,TRBV4-2,.,CASSQELSGFSPLHF,TGTGCCAGCAGCCAAGAATTAAGCGGTTTTTCACCCCTCCACTTT
TRBJ2-3,.,TRBV2,.,CATRPDRSGTDTQYF,TGTGCCACTAGACCTGACCGGTCGGGCACAGATACGCAGTATTTT
TRBJ2-3,.,TRBV2,TRBD2,CASSLTSGTDTQYF,TGTGCCAGCAGCCTGACTAGCGGCACAGATACGCAGTATTTT